This T cell receptor (beta chain) comes out of a study of T cells in localized non-small cell lung cancer. Per germline, CDR1 ENHRY and CDR2 SYGVKD. V lost 6 bases, J lost 1 base, and 3 bases stayed unmatched. The CDR3 contains 14 residues. Repertoires were generated with immunoSEQ multiplex PCR, while TCRdb's copy carries only in-frame clones and drops some. The table lists 130,000 or so clones, roughly nine tenths of them singletons. Study-wide results and limits: Tumor samples were not multi-region, leaving intratumor heterogeneity unexcluded.

In regard to this clone: As yet, its antigen is unknown.

The sequenced sample was peripheral blood, obtained before any cancer treatment. The TCR was taken from a female donor of 60 years or more with stage I lung adenocarcinoma. The chain links TRBV10-3 to TRBJ2-1, with 7 bases fitting TRBD2. CDR3 sequence (DNA): TGTGCCATCAGGGGGGAGGGTTCCTACAATGAGCAGTTCTTC. This codes for CAIRGEGSYNEQFF.